This T cell receptor beta chain is from a study of blood T cell repertoires in COVID-19. Clones were read by immunoSEQ multiplex PCR, and TCRdb kept only the in-frame ones, dropping some. The sample lists 250,000 or so clones, about four fifths occurring once. The CDR3 is 14 amino acids. Trimming cost V 11 bases and J 0 bases; bases outside gene matches: 6. Germline values: CDR1 LNHDA, CDR2 SQIVND (reference sequence). The sequenced sample was PBMCs or T cells enriched from blood (not recorded which). The source is a man aged 50 to 59 who had recovered from COVID-19. J is TRBJ2-1 and V is TRBV19; TRBD2 matches 8 bases. The CDR3 DNA reads as TGTGCCTGCCAGCGGGGGAGCTCCTACAATGAGCAGTTCTTC. Encoded protein: CACQRGSSYNEQFF.